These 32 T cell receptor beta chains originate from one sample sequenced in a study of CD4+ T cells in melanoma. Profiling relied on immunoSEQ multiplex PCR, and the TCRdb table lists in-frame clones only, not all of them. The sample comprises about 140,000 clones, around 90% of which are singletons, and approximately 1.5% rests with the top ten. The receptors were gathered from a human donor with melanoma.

This chain's CDR3 is CASSLGGSGDTQYF. The CDR3 bases are TGCGCCAGCAGCTTAGGGGGCTCAGGGGATACGCAGTATTTT. The chain is built from TRBV5-1 and TRBJ2-3; 7 nucleotides match TRBD1. CDR1 and CDR2 (germline): SGHRS, YFSETQ. CDR3 length equals 14 residues. V lost 2 bases and J lost 6; bases outside the gene matches: 6.

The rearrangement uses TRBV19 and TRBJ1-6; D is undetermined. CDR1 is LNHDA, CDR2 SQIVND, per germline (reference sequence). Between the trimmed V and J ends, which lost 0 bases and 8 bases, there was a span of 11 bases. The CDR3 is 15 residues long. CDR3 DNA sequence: TGTGCCAGTAGTATAGAGAGGGTCCGGGATTCACCCCTCCACTTT. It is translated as CASSIERVRDSPLHF.

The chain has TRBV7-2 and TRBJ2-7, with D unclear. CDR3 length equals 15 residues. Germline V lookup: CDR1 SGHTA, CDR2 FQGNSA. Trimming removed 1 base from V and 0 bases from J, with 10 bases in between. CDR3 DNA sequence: TGTGCCAGCAGCTTAGTGTCCGCAAGCTCCTACGAGCAGTACTTC. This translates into CASSLVSASSYEQYF. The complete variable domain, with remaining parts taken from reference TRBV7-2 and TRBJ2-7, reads GAGVSQSPSNKVTEKGKDVELRCDPISGHTALYWYRQSLGQGLEFLIYFQGNSAPDKSGLPSDRFSAERTGGSVSTLTIQRTQQEDSAVYLCASSLVSASSYEQYFGPGTRLTVT.

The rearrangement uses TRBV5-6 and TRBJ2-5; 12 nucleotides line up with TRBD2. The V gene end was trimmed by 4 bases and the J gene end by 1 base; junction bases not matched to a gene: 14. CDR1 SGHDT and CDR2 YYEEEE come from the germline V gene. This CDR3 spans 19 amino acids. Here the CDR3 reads CASSPPVASGGDFQETQYF. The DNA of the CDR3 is TGTGCCAGCAGCCCACCCGTGGCTAGCGGGGGGGATTTCCAAGAGACCCAGTACTTC.

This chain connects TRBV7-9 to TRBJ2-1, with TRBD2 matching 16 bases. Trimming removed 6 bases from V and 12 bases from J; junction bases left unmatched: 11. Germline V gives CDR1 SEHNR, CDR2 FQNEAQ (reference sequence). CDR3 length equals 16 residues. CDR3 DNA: TGTGCCAGCAGAACCCCGGGACTAGCGGGGGGGCCAGGGCAGTTCTTC. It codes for CASRTPGLAGGPGQFF.

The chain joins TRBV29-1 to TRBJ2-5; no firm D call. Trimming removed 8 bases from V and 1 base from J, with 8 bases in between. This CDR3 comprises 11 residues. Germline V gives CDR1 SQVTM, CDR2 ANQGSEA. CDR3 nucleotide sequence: TGCAGCCACACGATCCAAGAGACCCAGTACTTC. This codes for CSHTIQETQYF.

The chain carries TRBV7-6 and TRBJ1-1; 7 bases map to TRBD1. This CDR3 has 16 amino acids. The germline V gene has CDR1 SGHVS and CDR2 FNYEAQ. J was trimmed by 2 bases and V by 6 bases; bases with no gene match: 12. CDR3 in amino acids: CASRPGHTGVNTEAFF. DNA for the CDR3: TGTGCCAGCAGACCGGGACACACAGGGGTTAACACTGAAGCTTTCTTT.

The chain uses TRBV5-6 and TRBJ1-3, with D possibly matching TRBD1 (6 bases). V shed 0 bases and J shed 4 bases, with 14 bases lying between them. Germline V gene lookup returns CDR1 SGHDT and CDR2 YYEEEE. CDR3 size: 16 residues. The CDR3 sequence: CASSLVAGGVGNTIYF. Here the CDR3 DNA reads TGTGCCAGCAGCTTGGTAGCCGGGGGCGTAGGAAACACCATATATTTT.

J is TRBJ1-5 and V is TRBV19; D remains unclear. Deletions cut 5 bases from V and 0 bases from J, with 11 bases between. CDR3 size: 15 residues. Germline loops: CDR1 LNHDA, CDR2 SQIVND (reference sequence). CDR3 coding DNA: TGTGCCAGTAGTCCGGGTGGTAATAGCAATCAGCCCCAGCATTTT. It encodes CASSPGGNSNQPQHF.

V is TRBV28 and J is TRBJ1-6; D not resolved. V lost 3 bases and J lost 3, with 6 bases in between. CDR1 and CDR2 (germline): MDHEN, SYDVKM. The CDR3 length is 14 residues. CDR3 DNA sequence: TGTGCCAGCAGTTTGCGGCACTATAATTCACCCCTCCACTTT. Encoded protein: CASSLRHYNSPLHF.

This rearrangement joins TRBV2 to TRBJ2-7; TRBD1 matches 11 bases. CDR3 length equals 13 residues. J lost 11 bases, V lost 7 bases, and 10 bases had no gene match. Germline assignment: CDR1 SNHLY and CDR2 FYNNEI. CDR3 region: CASTGGQGGVEYF. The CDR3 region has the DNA TGTGCCAGCACCGGGGGACAGGGGGGCGTGGAGTACTTC. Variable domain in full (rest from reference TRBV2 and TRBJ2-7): EPEVTQTPSHQVTQMGQEVILRCVPISNHLYFYWYRQILGQKVEFLVSFYNNEISEKSEIFDDQFSVERPDGSNFTLKIRSTKLEDSAMYFCASTGGQGGVEYFGPGTRLTVT.

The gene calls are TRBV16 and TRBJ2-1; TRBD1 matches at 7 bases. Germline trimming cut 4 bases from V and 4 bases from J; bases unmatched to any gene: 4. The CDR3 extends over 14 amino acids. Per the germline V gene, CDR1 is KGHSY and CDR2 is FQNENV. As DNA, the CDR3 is TGTGCCAGCAGCCGTACGACAGGGTACAATGAGCAGTTCTTC. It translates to CASSRTTGYNEQFF.

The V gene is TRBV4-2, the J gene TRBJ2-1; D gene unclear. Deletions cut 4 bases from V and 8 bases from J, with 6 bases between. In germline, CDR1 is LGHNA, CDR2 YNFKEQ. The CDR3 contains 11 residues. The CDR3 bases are TGTGCCAGCAGCCCGGGCTATGAGCAGTTCTTC. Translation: CASSPGYEQFF.

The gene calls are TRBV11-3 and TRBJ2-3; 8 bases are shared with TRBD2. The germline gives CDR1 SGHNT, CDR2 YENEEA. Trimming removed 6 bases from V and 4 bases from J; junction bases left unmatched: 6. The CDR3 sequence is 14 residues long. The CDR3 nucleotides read TGTGCCAGCAGTCGGGGGGGGACTTCAGATACGCAGTATTTT. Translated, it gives CASSRGGTSDTQYF.

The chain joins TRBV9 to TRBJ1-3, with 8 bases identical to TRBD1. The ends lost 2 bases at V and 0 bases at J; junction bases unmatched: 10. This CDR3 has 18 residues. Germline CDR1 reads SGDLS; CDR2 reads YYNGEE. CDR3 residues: CASSVGQGIWASGNTIYF. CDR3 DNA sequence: TGTGCCAGCAGCGTCGGACAGGGTATATGGGCCTCTGGAAACACCATATATTTT.

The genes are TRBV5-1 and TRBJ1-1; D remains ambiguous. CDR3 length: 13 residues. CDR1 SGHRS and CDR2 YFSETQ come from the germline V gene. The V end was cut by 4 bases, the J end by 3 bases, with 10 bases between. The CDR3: CASSRELYTEAFF. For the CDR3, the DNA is TGCGCCAGCAGCCGGGAGTTATACACTGAAGCTTTCTTT.

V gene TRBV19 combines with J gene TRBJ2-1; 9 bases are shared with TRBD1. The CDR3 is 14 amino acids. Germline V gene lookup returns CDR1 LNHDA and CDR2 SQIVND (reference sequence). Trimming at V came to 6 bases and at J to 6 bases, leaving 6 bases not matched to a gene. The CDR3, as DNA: TGTGCCAGTAGGATACAGGGGGCCTTCAATGAGCAGTTCTTC. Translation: CASRIQGAFNEQFF.

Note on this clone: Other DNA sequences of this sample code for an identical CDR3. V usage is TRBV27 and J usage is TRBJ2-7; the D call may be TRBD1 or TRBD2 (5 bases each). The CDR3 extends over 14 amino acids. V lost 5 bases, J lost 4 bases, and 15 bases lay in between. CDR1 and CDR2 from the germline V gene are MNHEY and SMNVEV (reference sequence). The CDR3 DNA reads TGTGCCAGCAGTCTCAGGGCGCCGGGGTACGAGCAGTACTTC. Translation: CASSLRAPGYEQYF.

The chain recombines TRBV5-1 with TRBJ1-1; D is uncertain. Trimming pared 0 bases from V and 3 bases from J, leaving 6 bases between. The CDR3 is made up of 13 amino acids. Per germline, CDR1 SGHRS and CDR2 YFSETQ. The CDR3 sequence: CASSLGLDTEAFF. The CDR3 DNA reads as TGCGCCAGCAGCTTGGGACTAGACACTGAAGCTTTCTTT. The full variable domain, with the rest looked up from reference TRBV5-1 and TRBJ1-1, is KAGVTQTPRYLIKTRGQQVTLSCSPISGHRSVSWYQQTPGQGLQFLFEYFSETQRNKGNFPGRFSGRQFSNSRSEMNVSTLELGDSALYLCASSLGLDTEAFFGQGTRLTVV.

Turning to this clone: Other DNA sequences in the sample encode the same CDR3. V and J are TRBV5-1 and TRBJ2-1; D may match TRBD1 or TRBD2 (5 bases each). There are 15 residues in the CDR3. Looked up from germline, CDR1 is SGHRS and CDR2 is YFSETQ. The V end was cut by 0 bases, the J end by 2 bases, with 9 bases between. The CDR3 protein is CASSLEVGAYNEQFF. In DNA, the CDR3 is TGCGCCAGCAGCTTGGAGGTGGGGGCCTACAATGAGCAGTTCTTC.

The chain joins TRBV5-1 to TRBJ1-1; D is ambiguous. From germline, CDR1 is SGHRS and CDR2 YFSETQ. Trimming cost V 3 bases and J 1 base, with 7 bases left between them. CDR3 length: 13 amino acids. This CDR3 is CASSSQENTEAFF. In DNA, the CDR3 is TGCGCCAGCAGCTCCCAGGAGAACACTGAAGCTTTCTTT.

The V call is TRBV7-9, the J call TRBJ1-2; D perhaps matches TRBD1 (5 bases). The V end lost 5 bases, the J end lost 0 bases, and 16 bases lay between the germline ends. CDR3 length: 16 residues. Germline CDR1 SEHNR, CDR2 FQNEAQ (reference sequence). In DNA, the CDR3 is TGTGCCAGCAGCCCCGGGGGAGGGCAGGCTAACTATGGCTACACCTTC. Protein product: CASSPGGGQANYGYTF.

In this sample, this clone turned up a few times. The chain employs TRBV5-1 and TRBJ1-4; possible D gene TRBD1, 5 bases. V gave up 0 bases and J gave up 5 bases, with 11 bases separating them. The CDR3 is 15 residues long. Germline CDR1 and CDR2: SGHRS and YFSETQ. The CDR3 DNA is TGCGCCAGCAGCTTGGACGGGGGGAAGAATGAAAAACTGTTTTTT. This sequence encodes CASSLDGGKNEKLFF.

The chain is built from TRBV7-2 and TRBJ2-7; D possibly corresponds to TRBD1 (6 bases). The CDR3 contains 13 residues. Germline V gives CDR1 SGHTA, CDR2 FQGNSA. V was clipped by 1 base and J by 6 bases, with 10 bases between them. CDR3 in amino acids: CASSLGLRGEQYF. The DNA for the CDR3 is TGTGCCAGCAGCTTAGGTCTCAGGGGCGAGCAGTACTTC.

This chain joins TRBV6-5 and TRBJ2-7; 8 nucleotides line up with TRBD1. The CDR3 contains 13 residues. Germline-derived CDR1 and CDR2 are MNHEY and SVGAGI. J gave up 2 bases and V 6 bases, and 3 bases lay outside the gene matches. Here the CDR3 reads CASRRTGTYEQYF. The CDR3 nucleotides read TGTGCCAGCAGGAGGACAGGGACCTACGAGCAGTACTTC.

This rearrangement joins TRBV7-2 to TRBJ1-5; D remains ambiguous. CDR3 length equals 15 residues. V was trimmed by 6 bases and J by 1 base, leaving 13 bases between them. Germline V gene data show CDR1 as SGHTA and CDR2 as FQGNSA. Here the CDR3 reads CASRAGIHSNQPQHF. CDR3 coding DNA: TGTGCCAGCAGGGCCGGGATCCACAGCAATCAGCCCCAGCATTTT.

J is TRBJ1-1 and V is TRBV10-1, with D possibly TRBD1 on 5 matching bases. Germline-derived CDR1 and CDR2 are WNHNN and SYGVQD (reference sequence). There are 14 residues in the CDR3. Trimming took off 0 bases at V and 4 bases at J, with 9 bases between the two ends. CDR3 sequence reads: CASSESYGGTEAFF. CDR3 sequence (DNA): TGCGCCAGCAGTGAGTCGTATGGGGGCACTGAAGCTTTCTTT.

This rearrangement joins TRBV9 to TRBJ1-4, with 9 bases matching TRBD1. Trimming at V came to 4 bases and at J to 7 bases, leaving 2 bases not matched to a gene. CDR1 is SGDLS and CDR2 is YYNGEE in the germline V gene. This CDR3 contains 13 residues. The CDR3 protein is CASSPTGGEKLFF. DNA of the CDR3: TGTGCCAGCAGCCCGACAGGGGGTGAAAAACTGTTTTTT.

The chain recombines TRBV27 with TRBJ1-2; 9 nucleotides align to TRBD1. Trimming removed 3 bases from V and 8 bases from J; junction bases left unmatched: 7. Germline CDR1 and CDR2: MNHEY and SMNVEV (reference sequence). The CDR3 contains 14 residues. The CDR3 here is CASSFRQGVGGYTF. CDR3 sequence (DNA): TGTGCCAGCAGTTTCCGACAGGGGGTAGGAGGCTACACCTTC.

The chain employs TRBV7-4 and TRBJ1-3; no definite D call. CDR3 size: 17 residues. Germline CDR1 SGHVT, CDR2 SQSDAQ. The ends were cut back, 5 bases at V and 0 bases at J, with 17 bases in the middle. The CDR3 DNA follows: TGTGCCAGCAGCGTACGAGTCGGCGGCCACTCTGGAAACACCATATATTTT. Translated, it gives CASSVRVGGHSGNTIYF.

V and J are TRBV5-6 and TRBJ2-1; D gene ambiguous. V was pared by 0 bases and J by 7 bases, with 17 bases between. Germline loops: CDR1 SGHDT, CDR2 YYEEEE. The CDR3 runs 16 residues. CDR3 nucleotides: TGTGCCAGCAGCTTGGGGGGTGTTCTCGCGAAGAATGAGCAGTTCTTC. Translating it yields CASSLGGVLAKNEQFF. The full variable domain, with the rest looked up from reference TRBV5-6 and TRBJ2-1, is DAGVTQSPTHLIKTRGQQVTLRCSPKSGHDTVSWYQQALGQGPQFIFQYYEEEERQRGNFPDRFSGHQFPNYSSELNVNALLLGDSALYLCASSLGGVLAKNEQFFGPGTRLTVL.

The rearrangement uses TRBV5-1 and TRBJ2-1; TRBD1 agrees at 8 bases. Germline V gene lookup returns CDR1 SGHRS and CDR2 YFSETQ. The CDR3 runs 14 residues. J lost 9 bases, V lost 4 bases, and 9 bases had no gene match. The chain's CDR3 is CASSQTGGEGEQFF. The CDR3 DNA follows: TGCGCCAGCAGCCAAACAGGGGGTGAGGGTGAGCAGTTCTTC.